The T cell receptor (beta chain) under discussion was sequenced for a study of OX40 agonist ivuxolimab in advanced cancers. V was shortened by 4 bases and J by 3 bases, with 19 bases between the two germline ends. Germline CDR1 SGDLS, CDR2 YYNGEE. This CDR3 has 17 residues. TCRdb's copy holds only in-frame clones and misses some; the assay was immunoSEQ multiplex PCR. The sample lists approximately 76,000 clones; 70% to 90% were seen once. This receptor was obtained from an adult with an advanced solid tumor such as melanoma, head and neck, liver or kidney cancer. J is TRBJ2-2 and V is TRBV9; maybe TRBD2 (6 bases). The sequences come from CD4+ or CD8+ T cells sorted from blood, collected in a trial of the OX40 agonist ivuxolimab. CDR3 sequence (DNA): TGTGCCAGCAGCCTTAGTGGGGTTAGCGGTTACACCGGGGAGCTGTTTTTT. As protein: CASSLSGVSGYTGELFF.